The 24 T cell receptor beta chains given below trace back to one sample, sequenced in a study of somatic mutations in cytotoxic T cells in rheumatoid arthritis. Sequenced by immunoSEQ multiplex PCR; TCRdb stores in-frame clones only, minus some. The sample consists of about 17,000 clones, 65% to 80% of them appearing once. What was sequenced was CD8+ T cells sorted from blood. These receptors were taken from an adult with rheumatoid arthritis.

The chain carries TRBV30 and TRBJ1-2; D remains ambiguous. The V end lost 2 bases, the J end lost 5 bases, and 18 bases lay between the germline ends. This CDR3 region has 15 residues. From germline, CDR1 is GTSNPN and CDR2 SVGIG (reference sequence). The CDR3 coding sequence is TGTGCCTGGAGTTTCACCCGGACGGATGTATATGGCTACACCTTC. It encodes CAWSFTRTDVYGYTF.

The V gene is TRBV14, the J gene TRBJ2-1; weak D call: TRBD2 (6 bases). Per germline, CDR1 SGHDN and CDR2 FVKESK. V lost 2 bases, J lost 7 bases, and 18 bases lay in between. This CDR3 has 16 amino acids. The CDR3 loop reads CASSQSAGLGGNEQFF. The CDR3 region has the DNA TGTGCCAGCAGCCAATCTGCCGGGCTAGGAGGGAATGAGCAGTTCTTC.

This chain uses TRBV2 with TRBJ1-2; 7 bases match TRBD1. Germline V CDR1 and CDR2: SNHLY, FYNNEI. Trimming removed 7 bases from V and 4 bases from J; junction bases left unmatched: 3. This CDR3 is 12 amino acids long. The CDR3 nucleotides read TGTGCCAGCAAGGGGGCCCCCTATGGCTACACCTTC. It translates to CASKGAPYGYTF.

This chain uses TRBV19 with TRBJ2-1; D might be TRBD2 (5 bases). V was pared by 5 bases and J by 0 bases, with 11 bases between. There are 15 residues in the CDR3. Germline values: CDR1 LNHDA, CDR2 SQIVND (reference sequence). CDR3 sequence reads: CASSPGLGSYNEQFF. The DNA of the CDR3 is TGTGCCAGTAGTCCAGGACTGGGCTCCTACAATGAGCAGTTCTTC.

This chain connects TRBV4-1 to TRBJ1-2; D is perhaps TRBD1 (5 bases). The CDR3 is 16 amino acids. Trimming pared 0 bases from V and 2 bases from J, leaving 13 bases between. The germline gives CDR1 MGHRA, CDR2 YSYEKL. CDR3 region: CASSQESQGQNYGYTF. The DNA for the CDR3 is TGCGCCAGCAGCCAAGAGTCGCAGGGTCAGAACTATGGCTACACCTTC.

The chain is built from TRBV5-6 and TRBJ2-7; weak D call: TRBD2 (7 bases). Trimming took 0 bases from V and 3 from J, leaving 13 bases between them. The CDR3 contains 15 residues. Germline lookup yields CDR1 SGHDT and CDR2 YYEEEE. Here the CDR3 DNA reads TGTGCCAGCAGCTTGGGGAGGGGGGGGCTCTACGAGCAGTACTTC. Encoded protein: CASSLGRGGLYEQYF.

This rearrangement joins TRBV19 to TRBJ2-7; 7 nucleotides align to TRBD2. Trimming removed 4 bases from V and 5 bases from J; junction bases left unmatched: 5. Per germline, CDR1 LNHDA and CDR2 SQIVND (reference sequence). The CDR3 is 13 residues long. CDR3 coding DNA: TGTGCCAGTAGTACGGCCGGGGGGAACGAGCAGTACTTC. This translates into CASSTAGGNEQYF.

The chain employs TRBV5-1 and TRBJ1-1; perhaps TRBD1 as D (6 bases). The germline V and J ends were trimmed by 5 bases and 6 bases, with 17 bases remaining between them. Per the germline V gene, CDR1 is SGHRS and CDR2 is YFSETQ. CDR3 length: 14 residues. DNA of the CDR3: TGCGCCAGCAGGCTGGCGGGGGGCGCCCCTGAAGCTTTCTTT. Translation gives CASRLAGGAPEAFF.

The J gene is TRBJ2-3, the V gene TRBV19; 13 nucleotides line up with TRBD2. Trimming took 5 bases from V and 2 from J; bases not matched to a gene: 4. The length of the CDR3 is 16 residues. Germline CDR1 is LNHDA and CDR2 is SQIVND (reference sequence). The CDR3 sequence is CASSGLAGEDTDTQYF. In DNA form, the CDR3 reads TGTGCCAGTAGTGGACTAGCGGGGGAGGACACAGATACGCAGTATTTT.

This chain connects TRBV6-4 to TRBJ2-6; D remains unclear. The CDR3 is 15 amino acids. CDR1 and CDR2 (germline): MRHNA, SNTAGT. V was pared by 3 bases and J by 0 bases, with 6 bases between. CDR3 sequence reads: CASSEPSSGANVLTF. CDR3 nucleotide sequence: TGTGCCAGCAGTGAGCCCAGCTCTGGGGCCAACGTCCTGACTTTC.

The chain carries TRBV5-4 and TRBJ2-1; D may match TRBD1 or TRBD2 (6 bases each). CDR3 length: 14 residues. Germline V CDR1 and CDR2: SGHNT, YYREEE (reference sequence). Trimming took 4 bases from V and 7 from J, leaving 15 bases between them. The DNA for the CDR3 is TGTGCCAGCAGCCTGGTTGGGGGGACAAATGAGCAGTTCTTC. Protein: CASSLVGGTNEQFF.

For the CDR3, the DNA is TGTGCCAGCAGCGCTCCGGGGTATCAAGAGACCCAGTACTTC. Residues: CASSAPGYQETQYF. The chain uses TRBV7-7 and TRBJ2-5; D is possibly TRBD2 (5 bases). CDR3 length: 14 amino acids. Germline loops: CDR1 SSHAT, CDR2 FNYEAQ (reference sequence). V lost 5 bases, J lost 2 bases, and 12 bases lay in between.

The V call is TRBV27, the J call TRBJ2-7; unclear D gene. The CDR3 is made up of 11 amino acids. CDR1 is MNHEY, CDR2 SMNVEV, per germline (reference sequence). The germline V and J ends were trimmed by 4 bases and 7 bases, with 8 bases remaining between them. The CDR3 sequence is CASSSGGEQYF. In DNA form, the CDR3 reads TGTGCCAGCAGTTCAGGCGGAGAGCAGTACTTC.

The chain couples TRBV2 to TRBJ2-7, with unresolved D. Per the germline V gene, CDR1 is SNHLY and CDR2 is FYNNEI. This CDR3 region has 12 residues. The V and J ends lost 8 bases and 3 bases respectively, with 11 bases between them. The CDR3 loop is CASLPAFYEQYF. The DNA of the CDR3 is TGTGCCAGCTTGCCAGCGTTCTACGAGCAGTACTTC.

The chain carries TRBV5-4 and TRBJ2-7; 10 nucleotides line up with TRBD2. This CDR3 contains 15 residues. J was trimmed by 6 bases and V by 2 bases; bases with no gene match: 8. The germline V gene encodes CDR1 SGHNT and CDR2 YYREEE (reference sequence). The DNA of the CDR3 is TGTGCCAGCAGCTTCAGACTAGCGGGCCTAGGCGAGCAGTACTTC. It is translated as CASSFRLAGLGEQYF.

This clone appeared once. This sequence joins TRBV14 and TRBJ2-7; no reliable D call. This CDR3 spans 12 amino acids. Trimming took 3 bases from V and 0 from J, leaving 3 bases between them. CDR1 SGHDN and CDR2 FVKESK come from the germline V gene. The CDR3 DNA is TGTGCCAGCAGCCAGAGCTCCTACGAGCAGTACTTC. This encodes CASSQSSYEQYF. Variable domain in full (rest from reference TRBV14 and TRBJ2-7): EAGVTQFPSHSVIEKGQTVTLRCDPISGHDNLYWYRRVMGKEIKFLLHFVKESKQDESGMPNNRFLAERTGGTYSTLKVQPAELEDSGVYFCASSQSSYEQYFGPGTRLTVT.

The V and J genes are TRBV5-4 and TRBJ1-2; no clear D. Looked up from germline, CDR1 is SGHNT and CDR2 is YYREEE (reference sequence). Trimming cost V 4 bases and J 5 bases, with 15 bases left between them. The CDR3 has 14 residues. The CDR3 region has the DNA TGTGCCAGCAGCATACCCGGGCCCGATTATGGCTACACCTTC. Residues: CASSIPGPDYGYTF.

The V gene is TRBV13, the J gene TRBJ1-2; no clear D gene. The length of the CDR3 is 15 residues. V dropped 0 bases and J dropped 2 bases, with 10 bases sitting between them. Germline V gene data show CDR1 as PRHDT and CDR2 as FYEKMQ (reference sequence). As DNA, the CDR3 is TGTGCCAGCAGCTTAGGCCTGCCAGGCAACTATGGCTACACCTTC. Translation gives CASSLGLPGNYGYTF.

The V and J genes are TRBV6-1 and TRBJ2-6; the D gene is possibly TRBD1 (6 bases). With 4 bases removed from V and 0 bases from J, the gap between germline ends came to 10 bases. The CDR3 loop spans 16 amino acids. Germline V CDR1 and CDR2: MNHNS, SASEGT. CDR3 residues: CASSAGVGSGANVLTF. The CDR3 coding sequence is TGTGCCAGCAGTGCAGGGGTGGGCTCTGGGGCCAACGTCCTGACTTTC.

The CDR3 nucleotides are TGTGCCAGCAGCGTAGTGGGGGCGCAAATGAACACTGAAGCTTTCTTT. Translating gives CASSVVGAQMNTEAFF. The chain combines TRBV9 with TRBJ1-1; TRBD1 is a possible D gene (6 bases). The CDR3 length is 16 residues. Germline lookup yields CDR1 SGDLS and CDR2 YYNGEE. V was cut by 0 bases and J by 0 bases, with 12 bases left in between.

The chain uses TRBV27 and TRBJ2-7; 7 bases map to TRBD1. The CDR3 totals 14 residues. Germline CDR1 reads MNHEY; CDR2 reads SMNVEV (reference sequence). The V and J ends lost 4 bases and 1 base, in that order; junction bases with no gene match: 4. The CDR3 DNA follows: TGTGCCAGCAGTTGGGCAGGGGGTTCCTACGAGCAGTACTTC. Its protein product is CASSWAGGSYEQYF.

Regarding this clone: The germline gene is not matched at one end of the junction; a read error may be the cause. J is TRBJ1-3 and V is TRBV15; D remains unclear. This CDR3 has 15 residues. The germline CDR1 and CDR2 sequences are LNHNV and YYDKDF (reference sequence). As DNA, the CDR3 is TGTGCCACCAGCCGAGATAGGTCCTCTGGAAACACCATATATTTT. It encodes CATSRDRSSGNTIYF.

With regard to this clone: One end of the junction varies from germline; a read error may be responsible. In nucleotides, the CDR3 is TGCAGTGCTGGAGAGGAGATCGGGCAGTACTTC. Translated: CSAGEEIGQYF. The genes are TRBV20-1 and TRBJ2-7, with D hard to call. CDR3 length: 11 amino acids. Looked up from germline, CDR1 is DFQATT and CDR2 is SNEGSKA (reference sequence).

This chain connects TRBV7-9 to TRBJ1-5, with D unclear. The V gene lost 7 bases and the J gene lost 2 bases, with 9 bases spanning the gap. The CDR3 is made up of 13 amino acids. The V gene's germline CDR1 is SEHNR and CDR2 FQNEAQ (reference sequence). CDR3 in amino acids: CASTNGGNQPQHF. The DNA of the CDR3 is TGTGCCAGCACTAACGGGGGCAATCAGCCCCAGCATTTT.